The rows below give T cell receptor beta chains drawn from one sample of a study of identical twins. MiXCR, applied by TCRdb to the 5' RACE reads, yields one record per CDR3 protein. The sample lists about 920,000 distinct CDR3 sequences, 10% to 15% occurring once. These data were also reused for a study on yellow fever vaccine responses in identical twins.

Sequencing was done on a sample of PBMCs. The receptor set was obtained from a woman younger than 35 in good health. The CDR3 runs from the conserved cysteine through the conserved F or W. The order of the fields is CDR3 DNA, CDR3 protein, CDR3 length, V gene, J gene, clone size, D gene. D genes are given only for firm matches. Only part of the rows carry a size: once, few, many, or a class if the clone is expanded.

cdr3_nt: TGTGCCAGCAGCCCTAGGGGCCTTGGGGAGCTGTTTTTT
cdr3_aa: CASSPRGLGELFF
cdr3_length: 13
v_call: TRBV7-7
j_call: TRBJ2-2
clone_size: -
d_call: -

cdr3_nt: TGTGCCAGCAGTGAGCGGGGACGGAACTATGGCTACACCTTC
cdr3_aa: CASSERGRNYGYTF
cdr3_length: 14
v_call: TRBV2
j_call: TRBJ1-2
clone_size: many
d_call: -

cdr3_nt: TGTGCCAGCAGCACGGGACAGGTTCTCCACTTT
cdr3_aa: CASSTGQVLHF
cdr3_length: 11
v_call: TRBV11-3
j_call: TRBJ1-6
clone_size: -
d_call: TRBD1

cdr3_nt: TGTGCCAGCAGCCAGATACAGGGGAACACTGAAGCTTTCTTT
cdr3_aa: CASSQIQGNTEAFF
cdr3_length: 14
v_call: TRBV3-1
j_call: TRBJ1-1
clone_size: many
d_call: -

cdr3_nt: TGTGCCAGCAGTGAATATACCGCGATCTCGAGGGGCTACACCTTC
cdr3_aa: CASSEYTAISRGYTF
cdr3_length: 15
v_call: TRBV25-1
j_call: TRBJ1-2
clone_size: few
d_call: -

cdr3_nt: TGTGCCAGCAGGCCCCGAGAGGACGGGACTGAAGCTTTCTTT
cdr3_aa: CASRPREDGTEAFF
cdr3_length: 14
v_call: TRBV6-1
j_call: TRBJ1-1
clone_size: few
d_call: -

cdr3_nt: TGTGCCAGCAGTTTCTCATATGAGCACACTGAAGCTTTCTTT
cdr3_aa: CASSFSYEHTEAFF
cdr3_length: 14
v_call: TRBV27
j_call: TRBJ1-1
clone_size: many
d_call: -

cdr3_nt: TGCGCCAGCAGCTTACTGGTAGGCAACAATGAGCAGTTCTTC
cdr3_aa: CASSLLVGNNEQFF
cdr3_length: 14
v_call: TRBV5-1
j_call: TRBJ2-1
clone_size: few
d_call: -

cdr3_nt: TGTGCCAGCACCGGATCTTTGACTAGTGCCGGGGAGCTGTTTTTT
cdr3_aa: CASTGSLTSAGELFF
cdr3_length: 15
v_call: TRBV6-4
j_call: TRBJ2-2
clone_size: few
d_call: -

cdr3_nt: TGCGCCAGCAGCTTAGTGGTGGGACTTGGCGGGAGCAACAATGAGCAGTTCTTC
cdr3_aa: CASSLVVGLGGSNNEQFF
cdr3_length: 18
v_call: TRBV5-1
j_call: TRBJ2-1
clone_size: -
d_call: TRBD2

cdr3_nt: TGTGCCAGCAGTCCATTCCGGGACAGGAACTACAATGAGCAGTTCTTC
cdr3_aa: CASSPFRDRNYNEQFF
cdr3_length: 16
v_call: TRBV28
j_call: TRBJ2-1
clone_size: many
d_call: TRBD1

cdr3_nt: TGTGCCAGCAGCCAAGCTGGACTGAGCTCTGGAAACACCATATATTTT
cdr3_aa: CASSQAGLSSGNTIYF
cdr3_length: 16
v_call: TRBV3-1
j_call: TRBJ1-3
clone_size: many
d_call: -

cdr3_nt: TGTGCCAGCAGCGCGAGCGGGACTTCCTACAATGAGCAGTTCTTC
cdr3_aa: CASSASGTSYNEQFF
cdr3_length: 15
v_call: TRBV11-3
j_call: TRBJ2-1
clone_size: -
d_call: TRBD2

cdr3_nt: TGTGCCACCAGCGGTTTAAGCTCCTACAATGAGCAGTTCTTC
cdr3_aa: CATSGLSSYNEQFF
cdr3_length: 14
v_call: TRBV24-1
j_call: TRBJ2-1
clone_size: few
d_call: -

cdr3_nt: TGTGCCAGCAGCGCCTACGGACAGGGTGGAGAGACCCAGTACTTC
cdr3_aa: CASSAYGQGGETQYF
cdr3_length: 15
v_call: TRBV9
j_call: TRBJ2-5
clone_size: many
d_call: TRBD1

cdr3_nt: TGTGCCATCAGTGAGTTGCAGGGGGCCCTGGGGGAGCAGTACTTC
cdr3_aa: CAISELQGALGEQYF
cdr3_length: 15
v_call: TRBV10-3
j_call: TRBJ2-7
clone_size: -
d_call: TRBD1

cdr3_nt: TGTGCCAGCAGTTTTTTTACAGGGGGCAATGAGCAGTTCTTC
cdr3_aa: CASSFFTGGNEQFF
cdr3_length: 14
v_call: TRBV12-3/TRBV12-4
j_call: TRBJ2-1
clone_size: many
d_call: TRBD1

cdr3_nt: TGTGCCAGCAGTTCGAGGACTAGTCAGTCCACAGATACGCAGTATTTT
cdr3_aa: CASSSRTSQSTDTQYF
cdr3_length: 16
v_call: TRBV6-2/TRBV6-3
j_call: TRBJ2-3
clone_size: -
d_call: TRBD2

cdr3_nt: TGCAGCGTTGATTTGTTGATCCGGGCGGGGGGACAAGAGACCCAGTACTTC
cdr3_aa: CSVDLLIRAGGQETQYF
cdr3_length: 17
v_call: TRBV29-1
j_call: TRBJ2-5
clone_size: -
d_call: TRBD2

cdr3_nt: TGTGCCAGCAGCTTTCTCATTGAATCCTACGAGCAGTACTTC
cdr3_aa: CASSFLIESYEQYF
cdr3_length: 14
v_call: TRBV11-2
j_call: TRBJ2-7
clone_size: -
d_call: -

cdr3_nt: TGTGCCAGCCCTACAGGGAACTCCGCAGCTTTCTTT
cdr3_aa: CASPTGNSAAFF
cdr3_length: 12
v_call: TRBV28
j_call: TRBJ1-1
clone_size: -
d_call: -

cdr3_nt: TGCAGCGTTGGGGAACTTCTCGGACATGAGCAGTTCTTC
cdr3_aa: CSVGELLGHEQFF
cdr3_length: 13
v_call: TRBV29-1
j_call: TRBJ2-1
clone_size: -
d_call: -

cdr3_nt: TGTGCCAGTAGTGCCGTGGGGGGCAATCAGCCCCAGCATTTT
cdr3_aa: CASSAVGGNQPQHF
cdr3_length: 14
v_call: TRBV19
j_call: TRBJ1-5
clone_size: -
d_call: -

cdr3_nt: TGCAGTGCTAGAAACCCCAACCGGGGGTTCAATGAGCAGTTCTTC
cdr3_aa: CSARNPNRGFNEQFF
cdr3_length: 15
v_call: TRBV20-1
j_call: TRBJ2-1
clone_size: few
d_call: -

cdr3_nt: TGCAGTGCTAGAGATGGGACAGGGGCCCACAATGAGCAGTTCTTC
cdr3_aa: CSARDGTGAHNEQFF
cdr3_length: 15
v_call: TRBV20-1
j_call: TRBJ2-1
clone_size: -
d_call: TRBD1

cdr3_nt: TGTGCCAGCAGCCTCACAAGGTTCAACGAGCAGTTCTTC
cdr3_aa: CASSLTRFNEQFF
cdr3_length: 13
v_call: TRBV7-6
j_call: TRBJ2-1
clone_size: once
d_call: -

cdr3_nt: TGTGCCAGCAGCCAGGCCGATACCTATGGCTACACCTTC
cdr3_aa: CASSQADTYGYTF
cdr3_length: 13
v_call: TRBV3-1
j_call: TRBJ1-2
clone_size: -
d_call: -

cdr3_nt: TGTGCCATCAGTGAAGGCCAGGGGGACAATGAGCAGTTCTTC
cdr3_aa: CAISEGQGDNEQFF
cdr3_length: 14
v_call: TRBV10-3
j_call: TRBJ2-1
clone_size: many
d_call: TRBD1

cdr3_nt: TGTGCCATCAGTGAGTCGGTTTTTCTGGACAGGGGAAAAACAGATACGCAGTATTTT
cdr3_aa: CAISESVFLDRGKTDTQYF
cdr3_length: 19
v_call: TRBV10-3
j_call: TRBJ2-3
clone_size: many
d_call: TRBD1

cdr3_nt: TGTGCCAGCAGTTCGAATATTCTGCTGGGTTTCCGCACAGATACGCAGTATTTT
cdr3_aa: CASSSNILLGFRTDTQYF
cdr3_length: 18
v_call: TRBV28
j_call: TRBJ2-3
clone_size: few
d_call: -

cdr3_nt: TGTGCCAGCTCCCGGGACTGGACTAATTATAGGACACCCCTCCACTTT
cdr3_aa: CASSRDWTNYRTPLHF
cdr3_length: 16
v_call: TRBV6-1
j_call: TRBJ1-6
clone_size: many
d_call: -

cdr3_nt: TGTGCCAGCAGCTTACTACCAACCGGGACCTCCTCGGAGACCCAGTACTTC
cdr3_aa: CASSLLPTGTSSETQYF
cdr3_length: 17
v_call: TRBV11-2
j_call: TRBJ2-5
clone_size: few
d_call: -

cdr3_nt: TGTGCCAGCAGCGGCCAGTCGGGATTTAGTTCACCCCTCCACTTT
cdr3_aa: CASSGQSGFSSPLHF
cdr3_length: 15
v_call: TRBV12-3/TRBV12-4
j_call: TRBJ1-6
clone_size: -
d_call: -

cdr3_nt: TGTGCCAGCAGCTACACAGGACAGGGTTATGGCTACACCTTC
cdr3_aa: CASSYTGQGYGYTF
cdr3_length: 14
v_call: TRBV28
j_call: TRBJ1-2
clone_size: many
d_call: TRBD1

cdr3_nt: TGCGCCAGCAGCTTGAATCTGGGACAGGGTATAGATACGCAGTATTTT
cdr3_aa: CASSLNLGQGIDTQYF
cdr3_length: 16
v_call: TRBV5-1
j_call: TRBJ2-3
clone_size: few
d_call: TRBD1

cdr3_nt: TGTGCCATCAGTGAGAGGTACACCTCCCCGCAAGAGACCCAGTACTTC
cdr3_aa: CAISERYTSPQETQYF
cdr3_length: 16
v_call: TRBV10-3
j_call: TRBJ2-5
clone_size: -
d_call: -

cdr3_nt: TGTGCCAGCGGACTTAGCGGGAGCTCCTACAATGAGCAGTTCTTC
cdr3_aa: CASGLSGSSYNEQFF
cdr3_length: 15
v_call: TRBV3-1
j_call: TRBJ2-1
clone_size: -
d_call: TRBD2

cdr3_nt: TGTGCCAGCAGCTTGCTGGACAGGGACACAGATACGCAGTATTTT
cdr3_aa: CASSLLDRDTDTQYF
cdr3_length: 15
v_call: TRBV5-6
j_call: TRBJ2-3
clone_size: few
d_call: TRBD1

cdr3_nt: TGTGCCAGCAGTTGGATAGGGAGTCCCTCTGGGGCCAACGTCCTGACTTTC
cdr3_aa: CASSWIGSPSGANVLTF
cdr3_length: 17
v_call: TRBV6-5
j_call: TRBJ2-6
clone_size: few
d_call: -

cdr3_nt: TGTGCCAGCTCACCACCGTACGAGGTCATCAGAAAAGAGACCCAGTACTTC
cdr3_aa: CASSPPYEVIRKETQYF
cdr3_length: 17
v_call: TRBV18
j_call: TRBJ2-5
clone_size: few
d_call: -